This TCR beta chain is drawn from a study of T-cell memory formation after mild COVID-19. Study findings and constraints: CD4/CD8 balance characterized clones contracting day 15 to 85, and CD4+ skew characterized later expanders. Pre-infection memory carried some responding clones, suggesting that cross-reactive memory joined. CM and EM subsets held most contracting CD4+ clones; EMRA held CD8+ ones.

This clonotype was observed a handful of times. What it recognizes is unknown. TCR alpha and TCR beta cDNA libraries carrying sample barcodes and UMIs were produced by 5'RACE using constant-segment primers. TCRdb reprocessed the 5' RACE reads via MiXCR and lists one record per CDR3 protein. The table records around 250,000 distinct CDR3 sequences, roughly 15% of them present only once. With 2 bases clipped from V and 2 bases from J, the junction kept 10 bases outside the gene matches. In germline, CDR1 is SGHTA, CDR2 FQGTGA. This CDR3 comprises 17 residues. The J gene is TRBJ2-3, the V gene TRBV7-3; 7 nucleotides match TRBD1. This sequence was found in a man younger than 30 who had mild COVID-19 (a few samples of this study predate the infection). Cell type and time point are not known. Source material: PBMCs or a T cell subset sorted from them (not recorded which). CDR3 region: CASSLGLRTGPTDTQYF. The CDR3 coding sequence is TGTGCCAGCAGCTTAGGCCTGCGGACAGGACCCACAGATACGCAGTATTTT. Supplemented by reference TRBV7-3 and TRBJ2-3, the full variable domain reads GAGVSQTPSNKVTEKGKYVELRCDPISGHTALYWYRQSLGQGPEFLIYFQGTGAADDSGLPNDRFFAVRPEGSVSTLKIQRTERGDSAVYLCASSLGLRTGPTDTQYFGPGTRLTVL.